This is a list of T cell receptor beta chains from one sample in a study of blood T cell repertoires in COVID-19. Repertoires were generated with immunoSEQ multiplex PCR, while TCRdb's copy carries only in-frame clones and drops some. The data hold tens of thousands of clones, with approximately 82% observed a single time. Sequenced material: peripheral blood. These receptors were collected from a woman at least 80 years old with acute or convalescent COVID-19. Each CDR3 is given without its conserved first and last residue. Each record gives: V gene, J gene, CDR3 protein.

v_call: TRBV5-4
j_call: TRBJ1-1
cdr3_aa: ASSFPGGLNTEAF

v_call: TRBV5-1
j_call: TRBJ2-1
cdr3_aa: ASSLEAGGSYNEQF

v_call: TRBV12-3/TRBV12-4
j_call: TRBJ1-3
cdr3_aa: ANMAGTGNTIY

v_call: TRBV6-5
j_call: TRBJ1-5
cdr3_aa: ASSPEGAGNQPQH

v_call: TRBV7-9
j_call: TRBJ1-4
cdr3_aa: ASSLSRGGVLF

v_call: TRBV5-4
j_call: TRBJ2-7
cdr3_aa: ASSLAPNSLTYEQY

v_call: TRBV9
j_call: TRBJ1-3
cdr3_aa: ASSFRGTVSGNTIY

v_call: TRBV5-4
j_call: TRBJ2-5
cdr3_aa: ASSLGRQETQY

v_call: TRBV5-4
j_call: TRBJ1-2
cdr3_aa: ASSLRKLTGTANYGYT

v_call: TRBV4-2
j_call: TRBJ2-2
cdr3_aa: ASSQGVELAATGELF

v_call: TRBV7-8
j_call: TRBJ2-1
cdr3_aa: ASSSLAGVDEQF

v_call: TRBV6-5
j_call: TRBJ1-1
cdr3_aa: ASSTSGLGTEAF

v_call: TRBV25-1
j_call: TRBJ1-2
cdr3_aa: ASRRGGTRSDGYT

v_call: TRBV2
j_call: TRBJ1-1
cdr3_aa: ASNGRGLNTEAF

v_call: TRBV6-6
j_call: TRBJ1-3
cdr3_aa: ASSTRDSPSGNTIY

v_call: TRBV19
j_call: TRBJ1-5
cdr3_aa: ASRQALFGPQH

v_call: TRBV10-1
j_call: TRBJ2-3
cdr3_aa: ASSGPGLAAVADTQY

v_call: TRBV7-3
j_call: TRBJ1-2
cdr3_aa: ASSLDRESGYT

v_call: TRBV3-1/TRBV3-2
j_call: TRBJ1-2
cdr3_aa: ASSPATGQGSYGYT

v_call: TRBV7-2
j_call: TRBJ1-3
cdr3_aa: ASSADRAFGNTIY

v_call: TRBV7-9
j_call: TRBJ2-1
cdr3_aa: ASSQIGTGDRHEQF

v_call: TRBV5-4
j_call: TRBJ2-1
cdr3_aa: ASSLALLAGEAGEQF

v_call: TRBV7-9
j_call: TRBJ2-1
cdr3_aa: ASSLDGGPYNEQF

v_call: TRBV18
j_call: TRBJ1-2
cdr3_aa: ASSRGGDGYT

v_call: TRBV19
j_call: TRBJ2-7
cdr3_aa: ASTLRLAGTQTYEQY

v_call: TRBV2
j_call: TRBJ1-4
cdr3_aa: ASREQGKAEKLF

v_call: TRBV4-2
j_call: TRBJ2-3
cdr3_aa: ASSPSLHTQY

v_call: TRBV4-1
j_call: TRBJ2-2
cdr3_aa: ASSREGTGHTGELF

v_call: TRBV5-1
j_call: TRBJ2-5
cdr3_aa: ASIGQIQETQY

v_call: TRBV7-8
j_call: TRBJ1-2
cdr3_aa: ASSQASGTQTYGYT

v_call: TRBV3-1/TRBV3-2
j_call: TRBJ1-4
cdr3_aa: ASSQGQGTNEKLF

v_call: TRBV18
j_call: TRBJ2-1
cdr3_aa: ASSGQGGNEQF

v_call: TRBV7-2
j_call: TRBJ2-2
cdr3_aa: ASSPPGLNTGELF

v_call: TRBV4-1
j_call: TRBJ1-1
cdr3_aa: ASSQDHYTGLEAF

v_call: TRBV19
j_call: TRBJ1-5
cdr3_aa: ASSISSNQPQH

v_call: TRBV3-1/TRBV3-2
j_call: TRBJ1-2
cdr3_aa: ASSQVHGVDGYT

v_call: TRBV5-1
j_call: TRBJ2-2
cdr3_aa: ASTGQGADTGELF

v_call: TRBV7-2
j_call: TRBJ1-5
cdr3_aa: ASSLVAGGDQPQH

v_call: TRBV13
j_call: TRBJ1-1
cdr3_aa: ASPPGTGHMNTEAF

v_call: TRBV2
j_call: TRBJ2-1
cdr3_aa: ASSESQINEQF

v_call: TRBV5-1
j_call: TRBJ2-6
cdr3_aa: ASSPGTLSSGANVLT

v_call: TRBV2
j_call: TRBJ1-6
cdr3_aa: ASSEQGINSPLH

v_call: TRBV5-4
j_call: TRBJ1-3
cdr3_aa: ASSRQTGNTIY

v_call: TRBV11-2
j_call: TRBJ2-7
cdr3_aa: ASSLSETGAYEQY

v_call: TRBV6-5
j_call: TRBJ1-4
cdr3_aa: ASNPYRGLNEKLF

v_call: TRBV19
j_call: TRBJ1-1
cdr3_aa: ASTGDRLNTEAF

v_call: TRBV7-9
j_call: TRBJ1-2
cdr3_aa: ASRQQNNYGYT

v_call: TRBV6-1
j_call: TRBJ2-1
cdr3_aa: ASSWPSGSDEQF